Presented here are 21 T cell receptor beta chains from one specimen sequenced in a study of vaccination effects on CD4 cells after COVID-19 (dated 2022 in TCRdb). Antigen specificity for these receptors is unknown. Libraries came from the immunoSEQ multiplex PCR assay. This immuneACCESS table, as held by TCRdb, lists in-frame sequences with V and J called but not all clones. Of the missing ones, under half trace to an unresolved V gene in checked studies; the others have no known cause. The sample table shows 14,000 or so clones, and over 70% are seen once. Around a sixth of the sample lies in the top ten. In the ViraFEST assay, PBMC were stimulated with viral peptide pools, and TCR sequencing was then used to find antigen-specific CD4+ T cell clonotypes based on their expansion. After roughly 11 days of culture, CD4+ T cells were isolated with the EasySep CD4+ T cell isolation kit. Convalescent patients had PCR-confirmed SARS-CoV-2 infection between March and December 2020, before Alpha, Beta and Delta variants emerged in the United States. Each participant received two doses of an mRNA SARS-CoV-2 vaccine, either BNT162b2 or mRNA-1273.

The input for sequencing was CD4+ T cells from PBMCs cultured with SARS-CoV-2 spike peptides, taken after COVID-19 vaccination. Interpreted using the paper, the cell subset or site label stands for: SARS-CoV-2 spike overlapping peptide pool stimulation. The receptors originated from a human donor who had a prior SARS-CoV-2 infection.

The chain uses TRBV9 and TRBJ2-1; 8 bases fit TRBD2. In germline, CDR1 is SGDLS, CDR2 YYNGEE. The CDR3 is made up of 13 amino acids. With V trimmed by 5 bases and J by 8 bases, 6 bases remained unmatched. CDR3 loop: CASSRGGTHEQFF. The CDR3 DNA sequence: TGTGCCAGCAGTCGCGGGGGGACCCATGAGCAGTTCTTC.

This clone rates as medium-sized. The gene calls are TRBV5-5 and TRBJ2-1; 10 positions agree with TRBD2. Germline V lookup: CDR1 SGHKS, CDR2 YYEKEE (reference sequence). CDR3 length equals 15 residues. The junction had 1 base not matched to a gene; V was cut back by 0 bases and J by 4 bases. As DNA, the CDR3 is TGTGCCAGCAGCTTGGGAGCGGGAGGGTACAATGAGCAGTTCTTC. Protein sequence: CASSLGAGGYNEQFF.

This chain uses TRBV5-6 with TRBJ1-6; TRBD1 matches 9 bases. Germline CDR1 is SGHDT and CDR2 is YYEEEE. This CDR3 is 15 amino acids long. The junction had 5 bases not matched to a gene; V was cut back by 6 bases and J by 4 bases. Here the CDR3 DNA reads TGTGCCAGCAATGAGGACAGGGGTTATAATTCACCCCTCCACTTT. Residues: CASNEDRGYNSPLHF.

The V call is TRBV6-5, the J call TRBJ2-7; D not resolved. V gave up 6 bases and J gave up 5 bases, with 17 bases separating them. Germline V gene sequence: CDR1 MNHEY, CDR2 SVGAGI. This CDR3 contains 14 residues. As DNA, the CDR3 is TGTGCCAGCAGCACCGGGCCCCCGAACCACGAGCAGTACTTC. Translation: CASSTGPPNHEQYF.

The chain carries TRBV7-9 and TRBJ2-2; D gene uncertain. Germline assignment: CDR1 SEHNR and CDR2 FQNEAQ (reference sequence). This CDR3 comprises 13 residues. Trimming stripped 3 bases from V and 6 bases from J, with 8 bases between. CDR3 amino acids: CASSFTVAGELFF. The CDR3 DNA sequence: TGTGCCAGCAGCTTTACAGTGGCCGGGGAGCTGTTTTTT.

This clone was seen more than once but under ten times. The chain uses TRBV30 and TRBJ2-3; no firm D call. This CDR3 is built from 14 residues. The germline CDR1 and CDR2 sequences are GTSNPN and SVGIG (reference sequence). V lost 0 bases and J 2 bases, leaving 9 bases between the germline ends. Here the CDR3 reads CAWSVVLSTDTQYF. CDR3 nucleotides: TGTGCCTGGAGTGTGGTACTTTCCACAGATACGCAGTATTTT. Full variable domain (rest looked up from reference TRBV30 and TRBJ2-3): SQTIHQWPATLVQPVGSPLSLECTVEGTSNPNLYWYRQAAGRGLQLLFYSVGIGQISSEVPQNLSASRPQDRQFILSSKKLLLSDSGFYLCAWSVVLSTDTQYFGPGTRLTVL.

This clone was seen a handful of times. The rearrangement joins TRBV6-5 to TRBJ1-1; D remains unclear. CDR1 MNHEY and CDR2 SVGAGI come from the germline V gene. Trimming shortened V by 5 bases and J by 11 bases, and 15 bases separated the two germline ends. This CDR3 is 12 amino acids long. CDR3 residues: CASSLTNPRAFF. The DNA of the CDR3 is TGTGCCAGCAGTCTCACGAACCCGAGGGCTTTCTTT.

This clone was counted a few times. The chain employs TRBV5-1 and TRBJ2-5; TRBD1 or TRBD2 may be the D gene (5 bases each). Germline CDR1 is SGHRS and CDR2 is YFSETQ. V was cut by 3 bases and J by 0 bases, with 15 bases left in between. The CDR3 length is 16 residues. CDR3 sequence reads: CASSSPLGGNQETQYF. In DNA form, the CDR3 reads TGCGCCAGCAGCTCCCCCCTTGGGGGTAACCAAGAGACCCAGTACTTC.

The genes are TRBV24-1 and TRBJ2-1, with 7 nucleotides matching TRBD2. J gave up 2 bases and V 4 bases, and 7 bases lay outside the gene matches. The length of the CDR3 is 16 residues. CDR1 and CDR2 from the germline V gene are KGHDR and SFDVKD. The CDR3 nucleotides read TGTGCCACCAGTGACCAGACTAGCCGGACCTACAATGAGCAGTTCTTC. Its protein is CATSDQTSRTYNEQFF.

This clone was recorded once. The chain uses TRBV18 and TRBJ2-3; D assignment may be TRBD1 or TRBD2 (5 bases each). Germline values: CDR1 KGHSH, CDR2 LQKENI. V shed 5 bases and J shed 4 bases, with 13 bases lying between them. This CDR3 comprises 14 residues. The CDR3 protein is CASSATRGADTQYF. CDR3 bases: TGTGCCAGCTCAGCTACTCGAGGGGCAGATACGCAGTATTTT.

The rearrangement uses TRBV7-8 and TRBJ2-1; the D gene is possibly TRBD1 (5 bases). The CDR3 extends over 16 amino acids. V was pared by 1 base and J by 6 bases, with 16 bases between. Germline V lookup: CDR1 SGHVS, CDR2 FQNEAQ. CDR3 amino acids: CASSLGYPARGNEQFF. The DNA for the CDR3 is TGTGCCAGCAGCTTAGGATACCCCGCAAGGGGCAATGAGCAGTTCTTC.

The chain uses TRBV11-3 and TRBJ1-2; D not resolved. The CDR3 sequence is 15 residues long. The germline V and J ends were trimmed by 1 base and 4 bases, with 13 bases remaining between them. Germline V gene lookup returns CDR1 SGHNT and CDR2 YENEEA. The CDR3 DNA reads TGTGCCAGCAGCTTAGGAGAGGGCAAGGGCTATGGCTACACCTTC. Its protein is CASSLGEGKGYGYTF. Looking up the rest from reference TRBV11-3 and TRBJ1-2 gives the full variable domain: EAGVVQSPRYKIIEKKQPVAFWCNPISGHNTLYWYLQNLGQGPELLIRYENEEAVDDSQLPKDRFSAERLKGVDSTLKIQPAELGDSAVYLCASSLGEGKGYGYTFGSGTRLTVV.

The V and J genes are TRBV7-9 and TRBJ1-5, with unresolved D. The CDR3 has 19 residues. Trimming removed 5 bases from V and 0 bases from J, with 23 bases in between. CDR1 and CDR2 (germline): SEHNR, FQNEAQ (reference sequence). CDR3 sequence: CASSPRRFPISYSNQPQHF. DNA of the CDR3: TGTGCCAGCAGCCCGAGACGGTTTCCTATAAGTTATAGCAATCAGCCCCAGCATTTT.

The table lists this clone with a count of one. In DNA form, the CDR3 reads TGTGCCAGCAGTTCCGCCTCTGGACAGCACAATGAGCAGTTCTTC. Translation gives CASSSASGQHNEQFF. The V gene is TRBV6-6, the J gene TRBJ2-1; tentative D call: TRBD1 (6 bases). V gave up 4 bases and J gave up 5 bases, with 15 bases separating them. The germline gives CDR1 MNHNY, CDR2 SVGAGI (reference sequence). The CDR3 runs to 15 residues.

The chain links TRBV12-3 or TRBV12-4 to TRBJ1-2, with D unresolved. The CDR3 runs 13 residues. Trimming cost V 6 bases and J 0 bases, with 8 bases left between them. The CDR3 DNA is TGTGCCAGCAGGCCCTCAGCTAACTATGGCTACACCTTC. It specifies CASRPSANYGYTF.

This chain joins TRBV30 and TRBJ1-5; D may be TRBD1 (5 bases). V was shortened by 2 bases and J by 2 bases, with 10 bases between the two germline ends. The V gene's germline CDR1 is GTSNPN and CDR2 SVGIG (reference sequence). The CDR3 loop spans 14 amino acids. The CDR3 loop reads CAWSRGGGNQPQHF. In DNA, the CDR3 is TGTGCCTGGAGTAGGGGCGGGGGCAATCAGCCCCAGCATTTT.

This clone turned up a few times. This chain links TRBV11-3 with TRBJ1-2, with D tentatively TRBD1 (5 bases). Per germline, CDR1 SGHNT and CDR2 YENEEA. The CDR3 is 14 residues long. V shed 5 bases and J shed 8 bases, with 18 bases lying between them. The CDR3 loop is CASSPRWRGGGYTF. The DNA for the CDR3 is TGTGCCAGCAGCCCCCGGTGGAGGGGAGGCGGCTACACCTTC.

V usage is TRBV19 and J usage is TRBJ1-3; maybe TRBD1 (6 bases). V was trimmed by 3 bases and J by 6 bases, leaving 15 bases between them. This CDR3 has 15 amino acids. Germline V CDR1 and CDR2: LNHDA, SQIVND (reference sequence). The CDR3 protein is CASSMGHRKANTIYF. The CDR3 region has the DNA TGTGCCAGTAGTATGGGACACAGGAAAGCAAACACCATATATTTT.

This chain uses TRBV5-4 with TRBJ2-7; no firm D call. V lost 1 base to trimming and J lost 3 bases, with 14 bases between them. From germline, CDR1 is SGHNT and CDR2 YYREEE (reference sequence). The CDR3 is 15 residues long. CDR3 loop: CASSLFEAPNYEQYF. The CDR3 region has the DNA TGTGCCAGCAGCTTGTTTGAGGCACCCAACTACGAGCAGTACTTC.

The chain links TRBV5-1 to TRBJ2-7, with a tentative D call TRBD2 (6 bases). Trimming took 2 bases from V and 0 from J, leaving 15 bases between them. Germline V gives CDR1 SGHRS, CDR2 YFSETQ. CDR3 length: 16 residues. The CDR3 protein is CASSFGAGMNSYEQYF. The CDR3 DNA follows: TGCGCCAGCAGCTTTGGGGCGGGAATGAACTCCTACGAGCAGTACTTC. The full variable domain, in which reference TRBV5-1 and TRBJ2-7 provide the parts outside the CDR3, is KAGVTQTPRYLIKTRGQQVTLSCSPISGHRSVSWYQQTPGQGLQFLFEYFSETQRNKGNFPGRFSGRQFSNSRSEMNVSTLELGDSALYLCASSFGAGMNSYEQYFGPGTRLTVT.

The V gene is TRBV19, the J gene TRBJ2-1; 8 nucleotides line up with TRBD2. Per the germline V gene, CDR1 is LNHDA and CDR2 is SQIVND (reference sequence). CDR3 length equals 21 residues. Unmatched junction bases numbered 16, after V lost 0 bases and J lost 0 bases. The CDR3 nucleotides read TGTGCCAGTAGTATAGATCTCCGCGGTAGCGGGGATTGGAGCTCCTACAATGAGCAGTTCTTC. Translating gives CASSIDLRGSGDWSSYNEQFF.